These 3 T cell receptor beta chains originate from one sample sequenced in a study of T cell repertoires in ileal Crohn's disease. Profiled with immunoSEQ multiplex PCR; TCRdb holds only in-frame clones, not every one. This sample has around 290 clones, with 91% found just once. Sample time point: neoterminal ileum biopsy at postoperative endoscopy, about 6 months after surgery. The source material was ileal tissue. The receptors derive from an adult with Crohn's disease.

The rearrangement links TRBV18 to TRBJ2-1, with D maybe TRBD1 (6 bases). There are 14 residues in the CDR3. CDR1 and CDR2 (germline): KGHSH, LQKENI. Trimming took off 3 bases at V and 2 bases at J, with 8 bases between the two ends. The CDR3 DNA reads as TGTGCCAGCTCACCGGACAGAGCCTACAATGAGCAGTTCTTC. Protein: CASSPDRAYNEQFF.

The genes are TRBV10-3 and TRBJ1-2; 9 bases align to TRBD1. This CDR3 is built from 16 residues. The germline CDR1 and CDR2 sequences are ENHRY and SYGVKD. V lost 3 bases and J lost 2; bases outside the gene matches: 7. CDR3 coding DNA: TGTGCCATCAGTGATCCAGGGACAGGGTCAAACTATGGCTACACCTTC. Its translation is CAISDPGTGSNYGYTF.

V and J are TRBV9 and TRBJ2-3; 9 positions agree with TRBD2. The germline gives CDR1 SGDLS, CDR2 YYNGEE. This CDR3 is built from 16 residues. Trimming removed 3 bases from V and 1 base from J; junction bases left unmatched: 6. CDR3 nucleotide sequence: TGTGCCAGCAGCGAGGGGGGACTAGCCCGCACAGATACGCAGTATTTT. It specifies CASSEGGLARTDTQYF. Filled out from reference TRBV9 and TRBJ2-3, the complete variable domain reads DSGVTQTPKHLITATGQRVTLRCSPRSGDLSVYWYQQSLDQGLQFLIQYYNGEERAKGNILERFSAQQFPDLHSELNLSSLELGDSALYFCASSEGGLARTDTQYFGPGTRLTVL.